Following are 9 T cell receptor beta chains from one sample sequenced in a study of T-cell memory formation after mild COVID-19. TCRdb redid the calling of the 5' RACE reads with MiXCR, one entry per CDR3 protein. The table records 58,000 or so distinct CDR3 sequences, 28% of them present only once. The sequenced sample was PBMCs or a T cell subset sorted from them (not recorded which). The receptors here all came from a man aged 18 to 29 who had mild COVID-19 (a few samples of this study predate the infection). Cell type and time point are not known.

The rearrangement joins TRBV5-5 to TRBJ1-1; D is undetermined. The CDR3 has 13 residues. The V gene's germline CDR1 is SGHKS and CDR2 YYEKEE (reference sequence). V lost 1 base and J 5 bases, leaving 9 bases between the germline ends. CDR3 bases: TGTGCCAGCAGCTTGCCGGGAGGGACTGAAGCTTTCTTT. It yields the protein CASSLPGGTEAFF.

The chain is built from TRBV19 and TRBJ2-1, with 11 nucleotides matching TRBD2. The CDR3 has 15 amino acids. V dropped 1 base and J dropped 4; count of bases not matched to a gene: 0. Germline CDR1 LNHDA, CDR2 SQIVND (reference sequence). Here the CDR3 DNA reads TGTGCCAGTAGTATAGCTAGCGGGGGGTACAATGAGCAGTTCTTC. It encodes CASSIASGGYNEQFF.

This clonotype was recorded once. The chain uses TRBV4-3 and TRBJ2-1; 12 nucleotides agree with TRBD2. This CDR3 has 15 residues. With V trimmed by 2 bases and J by 9 bases, 5 bases remained unmatched. Germline-derived CDR1 and CDR2 are LGHNA and YSLEER. In nucleotides, the CDR3 is TGCGCCAGCAGCCAACTAGCGGGGGGGTACTCTGAGCAGTTCTTC. This gives the protein CASSQLAGGYSEQFF.

This chain connects TRBV4-1 to TRBJ2-4, with D hard to call. V gave up 2 bases and J gave up 3 bases, with 20 bases separating them. This CDR3 spans 18 amino acids. CDR1 and CDR2 (germline): MGHRA, YSYEKL. The DNA for the CDR3 is TGCGCCAGCAGCCAATACACCTCCGGGTCCACGGGCAAAAACATTCAGTACTTC. Its protein is CASSQYTSGSTGKNIQYF.

A remark on this clonotype: A much larger clone is a single base away; this may be a read error. The V call is TRBV7-2, the J call TRBJ2-1, with 12 bases that match TRBD2. This CDR3 spans 15 amino acids. The V gene's germline CDR1 is SGHTA and CDR2 FQGNSA. With V trimmed by 5 bases and J by 9 bases, 8 bases remained unmatched. The CDR3 here is CASSHGLAGNTEQFF. CDR3 DNA sequence: TGTGCCAGCAGCCACGGACTAGCGGGGAACACTGAGCAGTTCTTC.

V and J are TRBV25-1 and TRBJ2-5; D possibly corresponds to TRBD2 (7 bases). The CDR3 is made up of 14 amino acids. Per the germline V gene, CDR1 is MGHDK and CDR2 is SYGVNS. V lost 2 bases to trimming and J lost 3 bases, with 10 bases between them. CDR3 residues: CASSETGGEETQYF. The DNA of the CDR3 is TGTGCCAGCAGTGAAACGGGGGGCGAAGAGACCCAGTACTTC.

The chain links TRBV13 to TRBJ2-3; 9 bases line up with TRBD1. V lost 5 bases and J lost 0; bases outside the gene matches: 6. This CDR3 contains 16 residues. CDR1 is PRHDT, CDR2 FYEKMQ, per germline (reference sequence). In DNA form, the CDR3 reads TGTGCCAGCAGCGACAGACAGGGGGAGAGCACAGATACGCAGTATTTT. Its translation: CASSDRQGESTDTQYF.

The chain carries TRBV4-1 and TRBJ2-7, with 9 bases that match TRBD1. Germline V CDR1 and CDR2: MGHRA, YSYEKL. The CDR3 sequence is 16 residues long. V lost 0 bases and J lost 2; bases outside the gene matches: 5. CDR3 nucleotides: TGCGCCAGCAGCCAAGATCTCGGGACAGGGCCCTACGAGCAGTACTTC. This sequence encodes CASSQDLGTGPYEQYF.

The CDR3, as DNA: TGTGCCAGTACGAGAGCTAGCGGGTACGAAGAGACCCAGTACTTC. Protein product: CASTRASGYEETQYF. The V call is TRBV13, the J call TRBJ2-5, with 8 nucleotides matching TRBD2. CDR1 and CDR2 (germline): PRHDT, FYEKMQ (reference sequence). V was clipped by 9 bases and J by 3 bases; unmatched bases: 12. The CDR3 runs 15 residues.